This entry lists 26 T cell receptor beta chains sequenced from one sample in a study of cytomegalovirus exposure and HLA in healthy donors. The PCR was carried out with 60 Vbeta primers and 13 Jbeta primers. The protocol was immunoSEQ multiplex PCR, while the TCRdb copy is restricted to in-frame clones and leaves out a portion. The data show 200,000 to 250,000 clones, roughly 82% seen once. The sequencing input was PBMCs. All receptors come from a woman between 35 and 50 years old in good health and CMV-seropositive.

The V and J genes are TRBV6-1 and TRBJ1-1; 7 positions agree with TRBD1. V shed 3 bases, J shed 1 base, and the junction held 8 bases outside the gene matches. CDR1 MNHNS and CDR2 SASEGT come from the germline V gene. The length of the CDR3 is 16 residues. The CDR3 DNA sequence: TGTGCCAGCAGTGACCCCAACAGGGGCAGGAACACTGAAGCTTTCTTT. It encodes CASSDPNRGRNTEAFF.

This clone was observed a few times. The V gene is TRBV2, the J gene TRBJ2-1; TRBD1 aligns across 9 bases. Per germline, CDR1 SNHLY and CDR2 FYNNEI. The CDR3 extends over 15 amino acids. V gave up 6 bases and J gave up 2 bases; unmatched junction bases: 5. CDR3 nucleotide sequence: TGTGCCAGCAGCCGGACAGGGGTACCCTACAATGAGCAGTTCTTC. Translating gives CASSRTGVPYNEQFF.

The sample holds a few counts of this clone. The chain links TRBV7-3 to TRBJ2-7; D is unresolved. Trimming removed 0 bases at V and 7 bases at J, with 10 bases between. The CDR3 loop spans 13 amino acids. Looked up from germline, CDR1 is SGHTA and CDR2 is FQGTGA. CDR3 loop: CASSLTDQREQYF. The CDR3 DNA reads as TGTGCCAGCAGCTTAACGGATCAGCGTGAGCAGTACTTC.

Turning to this clone: One end of the junction does not line up with germline, which may come from a read error. The chain couples TRBV12-5 to TRBJ1-5; tentative D call: TRBD1 (5 bases). The CDR3 is 13 amino acids. CDR1 and CDR2 (germline): LGHNT, FRNRAP. The DNA for the CDR3 is TGTGCTAGTGGGGGGGGAGGGCCTCAGCCCCGGCATTTT. This codes for CASGGGGPQPRHF.

The chain is built from TRBV7-7 and TRBJ2-1; 11 bases align to TRBD2. The J segment lost 7 bases and the V segment lost 2 bases, leaving 10 bases of the junction unmatched. There are 17 residues in the CDR3. CDR1 is SSHAT, CDR2 FNYEAQ, per germline (reference sequence). CDR3 in amino acids: CASSLLYTSGGQNEQFF. The CDR3, as DNA: TGTGCCAGCAGCTTATTGTATACTAGCGGGGGCCAGAATGAGCAGTTCTTC.

The chain carries TRBV27 and TRBJ1-1; perhaps TRBD1 as D (5 bases). V lost 0 bases, J lost 11 bases, and 10 bases lay in between. CDR3 length: 12 amino acids. Germline-derived CDR1 and CDR2 are MNHEY and SMNVEV (reference sequence). The CDR3 is CASSLSGQDAFF. The CDR3 bases are TGTGCCAGCAGTTTATCGGGGCAGGACGCTTTCTTT.

The CDR3: CASSLVVEGETQYF. The CDR3, as DNA: TGCGCCAGCAGCTTGGTGGTGGAGGGAGAGACCCAGTACTTC. The chain combines TRBV5-1 with TRBJ2-5; possibly TRBD2 for D (6 bases). The CDR3 totals 14 residues. V was trimmed by 0 bases and J by 4 bases, leaving 10 bases between them. Germline V gene sequence: CDR1 SGHRS, CDR2 YFSETQ.

The chain couples TRBV4-2 to TRBJ1-1; possibly TRBD1 for D (6 bases). Germline V gene data show CDR1 as LGHNA and CDR2 as YNFKEQ. V dropped 2 bases and J dropped 4 bases, with 11 bases sitting between them. CDR3 length equals 14 residues. CDR3 in amino acids: CASSQYRDPTEAFF. CDR3 nucleotide sequence: TGTGCCAGCAGCCAATACAGGGACCCCACTGAAGCTTTCTTT.

Details on this clone: Distinct nucleotide sequences in the sample also encode this CDR3. This chain links TRBV18 with TRBJ1-1, with 8 bases aligning to TRBD1. Trimming cost V 4 bases and J 0 bases; bases outside gene matches: 4. Per germline, CDR1 KGHSH and CDR2 LQKENI. The CDR3 has 15 amino acids. The CDR3 sequence is CASSRGQGMNTEAFF. CDR3 DNA: TGTGCCAGCTCACGTGGACAGGGAATGAACACTGAAGCTTTCTTT.

V gene TRBV4-2 combines with J gene TRBJ2-5; D is ambiguous. The better agreement between TRBJ2-7 and the DNA end casts doubt on the J call. The germline gives CDR1 LGHNA, CDR2 YNFKEQ. This CDR3 is 14 amino acids long. DNA of the CDR3: TGTGCCAGCAGCCAAGTAGTCGACTCCTACGAGCAGTACTTC. Protein product: CASSQVVDSYEQYF.

Details on this clone: One end of the junction fails to match germline, which may point to a read error. V and J are TRBV7-7 and TRBJ2-2; 9 bases are shared with TRBD1. This CDR3 region has 16 residues. The germline CDR1 and CDR2 sequences are SSHAT and FNYEAQ (reference sequence). CDR3 sequence (DNA): TGTGCTAGCAGCTTGGGAGACAGGGGGAAGACCGGGGAGCTGTTTTTT. It encodes CASSLGDRGKTGELFF.

The rearrangement joins TRBV20-1 to TRBJ2-3; D is perhaps TRBD2 (5 bases). Trimming stripped 5 bases from V and 5 bases from J, with 8 bases between. The CDR3 sequence is 11 residues long. Germline loops: CDR1 DFQATT, CDR2 SNEGSKA (reference sequence). DNA for the CDR3: TGCAGTGCTCTCGGAGGAGATACGCAGTATTTT. It specifies CSALGGDTQYF.

The chain uses TRBV21-1 and TRBJ2-7; the table's D call of TRBD1 was not tested on the DNA. TRBV21-1 counts as a pseudogene. The CDR3 spans 14 residues. The CDR3 nucleotides read TGTGCCACCATAGCTGCCGACAGGGGGCACGAGCAGTACTTC. Protein: CATIAADRGHEQYF.

The V call is TRBV27, the J call TRBJ1-3, with a weak D call TRBD1 (6 bases). CDR1 is MNHEY, CDR2 SMNVEV, per germline (reference sequence). The V end was cut by 0 bases, the J end by 3 bases, with 12 bases between. The CDR3 loop spans 16 amino acids. The CDR3 DNA is TGTGCCAGCAGTTTATCCGCGGACAGATTTGGAAACACCATATATTTT. This gives the protein CASSLSADRFGNTIYF.

Turning to this clone: One end of the junction does not line up with germline, which may come from a read error. The CDR3 sequence is CASSLSQGNTGELLF. The CDR3, as DNA: TGTGCCAGCAGCTTGTCGCAGGGGAACACCGGGGAGCTGCTTTTT. The chain has TRBV5-5 and TRBJ2-2; D perhaps matches TRBD1 (6 bases). There are 15 residues in the CDR3. Germline assignment: CDR1 SGHKS and CDR2 YYEKEE (reference sequence).

This clone showed up just once. The CDR3 DNA reads as TGTGCCAGCAGCGAGGGACTAGCGGGGGTCCCCTACGAGCAGTACTTC. Its protein product is CASSEGLAGVPYEQYF. The V and J genes are TRBV7-2 and TRBJ2-7, with 14 bases that match TRBD2. Germline V gives CDR1 SGHTA, CDR2 FQGNSA. V dropped 5 bases and J dropped 2; count of bases not matched to a gene: 5. The length of the CDR3 is 16 residues.

V and J are TRBV27 and TRBJ1-2, with D perhaps matching TRBD1 (6 bases). CDR3 size: 15 residues. The V and J ends lost 6 bases and 2 bases respectively, with 16 bases between them. Germline loops: CDR1 MNHEY, CDR2 SMNVEV (reference sequence). This CDR3 reads CASSLKGDTNYGYTF. The CDR3 DNA is TGTGCCAGCAGCCTTAAGGGGGACACCAACTATGGCTACACCTTC.

The chain joins TRBV9 to TRBJ2-1; 8 positions agree with TRBD1. Looked up from germline, CDR1 is SGDLS and CDR2 is YYNGEE. V lost 3 bases and J lost 1; bases outside the gene matches: 0. The CDR3 covers 14 residues. In DNA, the CDR3 is TGTGCCAGCAGCGGACAGGGGTCCTACAATGAGCAGTTCTTC. Translation gives CASSGQGSYNEQFF. Full variable domain (remainder filled in from reference TRBV9 and TRBJ2-1): DSGVTQTPKHLITATGQRVTLRCSPRSGDLSVYWYQQSLDQGLQFLIQYYNGEERAKGNILERFSAQQFPDLHSELNLSSLELGDSALYFCASSGQGSYNEQFFGPGTRLTVL.

This chain connects TRBV6-4 to TRBJ2-2, with 7 bases fitting TRBD2. Germline lookup yields CDR1 MRHNA and CDR2 SNTAGT. V lost 0 bases to trimming and J lost 1 base; unmatched junction nucleotides: 2. The CDR3 is 16 residues long. CDR3 nucleotides: TGTGCCAGCAGTGACTCAGGCGGGAGGAACACCGGGGAGCTGTTTTTT. It specifies CASSDSGGRNTGELFF.

V gene TRBV19 combines with J gene TRBJ2-7; TRBD1 matches 8 bases. The germline V gene encodes CDR1 LNHDA and CDR2 SQIVND (reference sequence). This CDR3 is 15 amino acids long. V lost 6 bases, J lost 4 bases, and 11 bases stayed unmatched. CDR3 loop: CASSPTGVAPYEQYF. CDR3 nucleotides: TGTGCCAGTAGCCCGACAGGGGTTGCGCCTTACGAGCAGTACTTC.

V usage is TRBV10-2 and J usage is TRBJ2-3; D is possibly TRBD1 (5 bases). V shed 6 bases and J shed 5 bases, with 12 bases lying between them. CDR1 is WSHSY, CDR2 SAAADI, per germline. The length of the CDR3 is 13 residues. As DNA, the CDR3 is TGCGCCAGCAGACCCGCAGGGAAAGATACGCAGTATTTT. Encoded protein: CASRPAGKDTQYF.

The chain combines TRBV5-8 with TRBJ2-7; 11 positions match TRBD2. This CDR3 spans 14 amino acids. J gave up 4 bases and V 5 bases, and 5 bases lay outside the gene matches. Germline V gene lookup returns CDR1 SGHTS and CDR2 YDEGEE. CDR3 bases: TGTGCCAGCAGACCGGGACTAGCGGTTTACGAGCAGTACTTC. Protein sequence: CASRPGLAVYEQYF.

This clone has just a few counts. The J gene is TRBJ1-1, the V gene TRBV30; 7 nucleotides align to TRBD1. The length of the CDR3 is 15 residues. The germline V gene has CDR1 GTSNPN and CDR2 SVGIG (reference sequence). V was clipped by 0 bases and J by 0 bases; unmatched bases: 4. CDR3 loop: CAWSVGRGLNTEAFF. CDR3 sequence (DNA): TGTGCCTGGAGTGTGGGCAGGGGGTTGAACACTGAAGCTTTCTTT.

V usage is TRBV4-1 and J usage is TRBJ2-1; 8 positions match TRBD2. Germline V gene lookup returns CDR1 MGHRA and CDR2 YSYEKL. The CDR3 contains 14 residues. V lost 3 bases to trimming and J lost 10 bases; unmatched junction nucleotides: 8. CDR3 sequence (DNA): TGCGCCAGCAGCCACCCCGGCCCTAGCGGGGAGCAGTTCTTC. Its protein is CASSHPGPSGEQFF.

This clone has more than one count but fewer than ten. This chain uses TRBV9 with TRBJ2-5, with TRBD1 matching over 7 bases. CDR3 size: 13 residues. Germline V gene sequence: CDR1 SGDLS, CDR2 YYNGEE. V lost 0 bases, J lost 5 bases, and 1 base stayed unmatched. CDR3 residues: CASSVVDRETQYF. The CDR3 DNA is TGTGCCAGCAGCGTAGTGGACAGGGAGACCCAGTACTTC.

The gene calls are TRBV9 and TRBJ2-3; 10 nucleotides line up with TRBD2. CDR3 size: 15 residues. The ends lost 3 bases at V and 6 bases at J; junction bases unmatched: 7. The germline V gene has CDR1 SGDLS and CDR2 YYNGEE. Here the CDR3 DNA reads TGTGCCAGCAGCGCCAGGACTAGCGGCGCGGATACGCAGTATTTT. This translates into CASSARTSGADTQYF.